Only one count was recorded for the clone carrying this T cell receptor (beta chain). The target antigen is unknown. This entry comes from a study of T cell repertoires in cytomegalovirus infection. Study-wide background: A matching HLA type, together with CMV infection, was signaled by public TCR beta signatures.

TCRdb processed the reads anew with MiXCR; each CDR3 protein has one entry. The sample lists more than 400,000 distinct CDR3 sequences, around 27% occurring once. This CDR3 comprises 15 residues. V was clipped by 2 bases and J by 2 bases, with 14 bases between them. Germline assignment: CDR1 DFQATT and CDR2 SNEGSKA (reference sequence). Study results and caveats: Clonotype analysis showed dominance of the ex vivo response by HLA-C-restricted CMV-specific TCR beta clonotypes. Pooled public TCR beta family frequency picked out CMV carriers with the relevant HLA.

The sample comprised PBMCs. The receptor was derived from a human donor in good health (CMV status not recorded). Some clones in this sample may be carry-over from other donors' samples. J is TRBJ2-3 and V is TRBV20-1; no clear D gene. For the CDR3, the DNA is TGCAGTGCTAGACTCCCCTTCCTCGACACAGATACGCAGTATTTT. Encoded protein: CSARLPFLDTDTQYF.